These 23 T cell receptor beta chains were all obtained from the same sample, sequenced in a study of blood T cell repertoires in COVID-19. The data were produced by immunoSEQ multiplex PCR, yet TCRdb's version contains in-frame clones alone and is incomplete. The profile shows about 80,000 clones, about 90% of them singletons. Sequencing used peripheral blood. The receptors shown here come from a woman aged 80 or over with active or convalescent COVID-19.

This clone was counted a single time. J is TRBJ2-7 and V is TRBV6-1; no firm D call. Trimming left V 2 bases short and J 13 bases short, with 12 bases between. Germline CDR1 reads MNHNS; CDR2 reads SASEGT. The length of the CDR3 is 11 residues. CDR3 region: CASSEINHRYF. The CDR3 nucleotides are TGTGCCAGCAGTGAAATCAACCATAGATACTTC.

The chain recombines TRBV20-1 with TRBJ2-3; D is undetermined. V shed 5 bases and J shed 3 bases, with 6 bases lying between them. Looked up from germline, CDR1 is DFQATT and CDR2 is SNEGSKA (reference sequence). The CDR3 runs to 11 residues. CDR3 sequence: CSAANTDTQYF. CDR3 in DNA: TGCAGTGCTGCGAATACAGATACGCAGTATTTT.

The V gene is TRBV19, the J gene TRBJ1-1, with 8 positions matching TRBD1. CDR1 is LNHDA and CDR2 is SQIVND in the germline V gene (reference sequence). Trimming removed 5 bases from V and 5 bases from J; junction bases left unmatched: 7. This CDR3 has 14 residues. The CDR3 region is CASSSQGARTEAFF. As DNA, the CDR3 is TGTGCCAGTAGTTCTCAGGGGGCGCGGACTGAAGCTTTCTTT. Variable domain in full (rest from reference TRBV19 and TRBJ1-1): DGGITQSPKYLFRKEGQNVTLSCEQNLNHDAMYWYRQDPGQGLRLIYYSQIVNDFQKGDIAEGYSVSREKKESFPLTVTSAQKNPTAFYLCASSSQGARTEAFFGQGTRLTVV.

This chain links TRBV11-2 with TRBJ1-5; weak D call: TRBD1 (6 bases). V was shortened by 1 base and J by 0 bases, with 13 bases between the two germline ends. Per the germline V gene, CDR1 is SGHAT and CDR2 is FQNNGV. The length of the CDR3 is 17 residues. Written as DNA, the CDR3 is TGTGCCAGCAGCTTAGGCTACAGGGCTTCTAGCAATCAGCCCCAGCATTTT. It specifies CASSLGYRASSNQPQHF.

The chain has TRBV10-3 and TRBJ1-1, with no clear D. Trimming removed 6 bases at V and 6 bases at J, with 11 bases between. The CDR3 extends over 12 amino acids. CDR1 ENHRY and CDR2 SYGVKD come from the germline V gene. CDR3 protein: CAIRGGSAEAFF. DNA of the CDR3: TGTGCCATCAGGGGAGGGAGCGCTGAAGCTTTCTTT.

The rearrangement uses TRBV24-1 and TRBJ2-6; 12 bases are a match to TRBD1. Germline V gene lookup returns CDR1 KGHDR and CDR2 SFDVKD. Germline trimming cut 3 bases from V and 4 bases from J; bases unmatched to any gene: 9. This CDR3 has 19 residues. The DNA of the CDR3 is TGTGCCACCAGTGATCCCCCGGGACAGGGGGCGCACGGGGCCAACGTCCTGACTTTC. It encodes CATSDPPGQGAHGANVLTF.

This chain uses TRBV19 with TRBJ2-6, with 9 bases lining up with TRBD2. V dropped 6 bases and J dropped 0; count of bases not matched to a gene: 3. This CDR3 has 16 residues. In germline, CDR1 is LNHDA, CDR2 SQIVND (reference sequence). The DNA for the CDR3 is TGTGCCAGTAGCCTTAGCGGGGGCTCTGGGGCCAACGTCCTGACTTTC. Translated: CASSLSGGSGANVLTF.

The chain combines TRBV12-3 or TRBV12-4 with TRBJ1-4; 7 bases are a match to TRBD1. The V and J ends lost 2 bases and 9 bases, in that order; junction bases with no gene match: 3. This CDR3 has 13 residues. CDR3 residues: CASSLTGVKKLFF. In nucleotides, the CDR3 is TGTGCCAGCAGTTTAACAGGGGTAAAAAAACTGTTTTTT.

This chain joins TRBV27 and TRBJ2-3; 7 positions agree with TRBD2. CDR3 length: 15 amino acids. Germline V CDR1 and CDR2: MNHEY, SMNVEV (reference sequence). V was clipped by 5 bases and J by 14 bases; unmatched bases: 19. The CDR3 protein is CASSLPPWGGERRYF. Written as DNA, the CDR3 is TGTGCCAGCAGTCTTCCCCCCTGGGGAGGGGAACGTAGGTATTTT.

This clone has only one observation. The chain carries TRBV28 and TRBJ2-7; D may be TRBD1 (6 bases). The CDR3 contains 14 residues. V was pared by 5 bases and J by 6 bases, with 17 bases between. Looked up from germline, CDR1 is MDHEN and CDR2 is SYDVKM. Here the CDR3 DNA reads TGTGCCAGCAGTACACACCTCAGGGGTTCCGAGCAGTACTTC. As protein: CASSTHLRGSEQYF. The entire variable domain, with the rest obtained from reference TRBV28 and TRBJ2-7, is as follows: DVKVTQSSRYLVKRTGEKVFLECVQDMDHENMFWYRQDPGLGLRLIYFSYDVKMKEKGDIPEGYSVSREKKERFSLILESASTNQTSMYLCASSTHLRGSEQYFGPGTRLTVT.

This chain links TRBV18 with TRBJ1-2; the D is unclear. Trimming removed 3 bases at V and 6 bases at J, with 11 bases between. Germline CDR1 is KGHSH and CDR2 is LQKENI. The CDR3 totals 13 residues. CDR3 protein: CASSPPGVDGYTF. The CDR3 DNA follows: TGTGCCAGCTCACCCCCGGGAGTCGATGGCTACACCTTC.

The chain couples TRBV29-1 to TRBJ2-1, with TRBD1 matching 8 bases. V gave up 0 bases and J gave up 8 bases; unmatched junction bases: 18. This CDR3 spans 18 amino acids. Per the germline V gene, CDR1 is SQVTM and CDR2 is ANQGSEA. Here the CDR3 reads CSVEDLLGGRNRGYEQFF. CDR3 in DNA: TGCAGCGTTGAAGATCTTTTAGGTGGTAGGAACAGGGGGTATGAGCAGTTCTTC.

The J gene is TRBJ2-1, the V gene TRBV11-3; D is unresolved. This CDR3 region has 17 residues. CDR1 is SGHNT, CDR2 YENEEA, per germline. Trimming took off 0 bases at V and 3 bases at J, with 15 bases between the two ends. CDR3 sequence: CASSLDPVATYYNEQFF. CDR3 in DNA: TGTGCCAGCAGCTTAGATCCTGTAGCCACCTACTACAATGAGCAGTTCTTC.

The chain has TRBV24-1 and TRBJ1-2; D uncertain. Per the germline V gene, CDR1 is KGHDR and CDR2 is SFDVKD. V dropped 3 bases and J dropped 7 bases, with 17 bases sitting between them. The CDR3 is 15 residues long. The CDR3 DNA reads TGTGCCACCAGTGATCCCCGCCAAGTATCAGGTGGCTACACCTTC. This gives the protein CATSDPRQVSGGYTF.

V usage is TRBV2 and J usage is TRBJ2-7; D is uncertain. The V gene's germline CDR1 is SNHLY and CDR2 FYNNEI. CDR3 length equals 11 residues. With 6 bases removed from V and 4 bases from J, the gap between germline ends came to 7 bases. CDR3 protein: CASSPQYEQYF. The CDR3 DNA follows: TGTGCCAGCAGCCCCCAGTACGAGCAGTACTTC.

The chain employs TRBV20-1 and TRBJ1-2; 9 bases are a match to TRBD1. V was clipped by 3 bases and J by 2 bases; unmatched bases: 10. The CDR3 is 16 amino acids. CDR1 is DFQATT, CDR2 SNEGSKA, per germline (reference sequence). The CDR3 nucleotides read TGCAGTGCTAGTCCATCCCCGGGACAGGGAAACTATGGCTACACCTTC. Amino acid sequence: CSASPSPGQGNYGYTF.

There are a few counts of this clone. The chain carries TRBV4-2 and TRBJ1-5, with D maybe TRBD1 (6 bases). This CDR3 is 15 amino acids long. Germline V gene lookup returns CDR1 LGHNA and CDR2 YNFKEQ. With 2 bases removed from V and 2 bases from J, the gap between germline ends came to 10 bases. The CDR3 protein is CASSQITGRNQPQHF. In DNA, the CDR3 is TGTGCCAGCAGCCAAATCACAGGGCGCAATCAGCCCCAGCATTTT.

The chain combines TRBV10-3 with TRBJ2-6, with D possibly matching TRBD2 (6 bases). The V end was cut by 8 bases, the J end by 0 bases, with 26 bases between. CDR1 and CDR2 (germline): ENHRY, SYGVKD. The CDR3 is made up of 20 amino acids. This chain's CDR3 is CAIGRQYREVLHSGANVLTF. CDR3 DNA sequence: TGTGCCATCGGTCGGCAGTATAGGGAGGTTCTCCACTCTGGGGCCAACGTCCTGACTTTC.

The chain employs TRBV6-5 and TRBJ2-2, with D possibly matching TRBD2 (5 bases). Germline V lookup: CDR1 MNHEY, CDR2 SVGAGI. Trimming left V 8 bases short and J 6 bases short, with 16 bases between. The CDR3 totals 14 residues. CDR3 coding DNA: TGTGCCAGCTCCCCCGGAGGTATCCCCGGGGAGCTGTTTTTT. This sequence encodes CASSPGGIPGELFF.

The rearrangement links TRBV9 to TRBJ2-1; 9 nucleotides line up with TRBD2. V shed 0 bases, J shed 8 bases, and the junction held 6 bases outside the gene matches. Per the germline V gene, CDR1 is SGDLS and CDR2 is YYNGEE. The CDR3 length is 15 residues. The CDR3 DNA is TGTGCCAGCAGCGTAGTCGGCGGGAGGGCCTATGAGCAGTTCTTC. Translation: CASSVVGGRAYEQFF. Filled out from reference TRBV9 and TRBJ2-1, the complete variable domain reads DSGVTQTPKHLITATGQRVTLRCSPRSGDLSVYWYQQSLDQGLQFLIQYYNGEERAKGNILERFSAQQFPDLHSELNLSSLELGDSALYFCASSVVGGRAYEQFFGPGTRLTVL.

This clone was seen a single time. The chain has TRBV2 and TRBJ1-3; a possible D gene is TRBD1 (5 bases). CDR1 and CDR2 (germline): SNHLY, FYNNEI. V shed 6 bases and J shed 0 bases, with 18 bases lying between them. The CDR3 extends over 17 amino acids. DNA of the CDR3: TGTGCCAGCAGGATGGGGGGAAACCTCTTCTCTGGAAACACCATATATTTT. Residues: CASRMGGNLFSGNTIYF.

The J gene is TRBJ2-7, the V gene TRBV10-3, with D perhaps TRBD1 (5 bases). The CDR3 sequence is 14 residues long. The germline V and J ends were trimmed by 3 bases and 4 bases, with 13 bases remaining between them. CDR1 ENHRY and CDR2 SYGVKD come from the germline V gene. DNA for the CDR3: TGTGCCATCAGTGAAATGGGGCGCCTGTACGAGCAGTACTTC. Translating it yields CAISEMGRLYEQYF.

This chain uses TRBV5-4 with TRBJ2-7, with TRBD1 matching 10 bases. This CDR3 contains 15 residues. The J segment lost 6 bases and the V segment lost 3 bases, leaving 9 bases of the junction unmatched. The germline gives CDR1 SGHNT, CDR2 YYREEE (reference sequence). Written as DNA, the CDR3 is TGTGCCAGCAGCTCCAAAGGGACAGGGGTTGGCGAGCAGTACTTC. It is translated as CASSSKGTGVGEQYF.